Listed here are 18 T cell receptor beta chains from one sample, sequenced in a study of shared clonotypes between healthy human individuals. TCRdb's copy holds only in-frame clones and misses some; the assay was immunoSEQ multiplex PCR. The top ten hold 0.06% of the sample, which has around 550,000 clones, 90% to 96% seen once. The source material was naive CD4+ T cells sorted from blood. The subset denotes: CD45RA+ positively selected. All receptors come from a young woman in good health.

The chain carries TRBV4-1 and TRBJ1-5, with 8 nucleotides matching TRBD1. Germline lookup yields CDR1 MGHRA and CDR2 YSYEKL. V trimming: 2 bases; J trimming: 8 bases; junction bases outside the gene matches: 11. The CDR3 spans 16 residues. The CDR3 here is CASSQPWRDRFEPQHF. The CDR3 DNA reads TGCGCCAGCAGCCAACCTTGGCGGGACAGGTTCGAGCCCCAGCATTTT.

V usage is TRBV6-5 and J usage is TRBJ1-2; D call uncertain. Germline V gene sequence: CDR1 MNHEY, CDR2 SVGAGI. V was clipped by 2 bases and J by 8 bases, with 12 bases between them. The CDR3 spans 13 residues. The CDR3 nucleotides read TGTGCCAGCAGTTACCGCGACCATATGGGCTACACCTTC. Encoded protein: CASSYRDHMGYTF.

CDR3 in amino acids: CASSFTDWRQETQYF. CDR3 bases: TGTGCCAGCAGCTTTACGGACTGGAGACAAGAGACCCAGTACTTC. This chain connects TRBV11-2 to TRBJ2-5; TRBD2 is a possible D gene (5 bases). The CDR3 is 15 amino acids. The germline V gene encodes CDR1 SGHAT and CDR2 FQNNGV. V was trimmed by 3 bases and J by 2 bases, leaving 13 bases between them.

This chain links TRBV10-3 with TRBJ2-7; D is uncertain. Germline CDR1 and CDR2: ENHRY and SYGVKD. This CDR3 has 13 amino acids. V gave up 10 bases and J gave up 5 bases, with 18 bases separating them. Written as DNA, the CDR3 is TGTGCCACCGCGATACGGATGGGCGACGAGCAGTACTTC. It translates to CATAIRMGDEQYF.

CDR3 coding DNA: TGTGCCACAAGGGACAGGGGGCATGGGGGCAATCAGCCCCAGCATTTT. This gives the protein CATRDRGHGGNQPQHF. The chain has TRBV10-3 and TRBJ1-5, with 12 positions matching TRBD1. Germline V gene sequence: CDR1 ENHRY, CDR2 SYGVKD. This CDR3 comprises 16 residues. V trimming: 10 bases; J trimming: 2 bases; junction bases outside the gene matches: 9.

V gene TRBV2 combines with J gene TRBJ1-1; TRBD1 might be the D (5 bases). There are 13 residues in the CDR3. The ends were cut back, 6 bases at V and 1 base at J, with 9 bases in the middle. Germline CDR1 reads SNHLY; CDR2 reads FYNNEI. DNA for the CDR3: TGTGCCAGCAGAGGGACGGAGAACACTGAAGCTTTCTTT. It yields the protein CASRGTENTEAFF.

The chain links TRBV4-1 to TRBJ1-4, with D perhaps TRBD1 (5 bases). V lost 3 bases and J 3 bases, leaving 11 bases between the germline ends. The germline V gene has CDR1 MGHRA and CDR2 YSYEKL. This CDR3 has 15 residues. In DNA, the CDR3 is TGCGCCAGCAGCCACGGACACGGACCTAATGAAAAACTGTTTTTT. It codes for CASSHGHGPNEKLFF.

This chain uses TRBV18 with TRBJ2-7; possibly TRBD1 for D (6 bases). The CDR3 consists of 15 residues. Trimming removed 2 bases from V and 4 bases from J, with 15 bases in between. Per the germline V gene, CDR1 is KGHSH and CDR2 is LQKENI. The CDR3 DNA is TGTGCCAGCTCACCAGCAAGGACAGACTTTTACGAGCAGTACTTC. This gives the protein CASSPARTDFYEQYF. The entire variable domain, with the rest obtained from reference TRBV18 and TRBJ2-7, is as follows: NAGVMQNPRHLVRRRGQEARLRCSPMKGHSHVYWYRQLPEEGLKFMVYLQKENIIDESGMPKERFSAEFPKEGPSILRIQQVVRGDSAAYFCASSPARTDFYEQYFGPGTRLTVT.

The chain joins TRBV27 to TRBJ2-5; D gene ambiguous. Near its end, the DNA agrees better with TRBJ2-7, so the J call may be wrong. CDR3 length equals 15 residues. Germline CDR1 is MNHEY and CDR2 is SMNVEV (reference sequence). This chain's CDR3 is CASSLRADAPYEQYF. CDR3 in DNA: TGTGCCAGCAGTTTAAGGGCTGATGCCCCCTACGAGCAGTACTTC.

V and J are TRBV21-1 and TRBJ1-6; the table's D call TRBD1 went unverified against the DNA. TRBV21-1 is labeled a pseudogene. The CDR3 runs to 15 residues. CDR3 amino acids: CASSARTGENSPLHF. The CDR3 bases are TGTGCCAGCAGCGCCCGGACAGGGGAGAATTCACCCCTCCACTTT.

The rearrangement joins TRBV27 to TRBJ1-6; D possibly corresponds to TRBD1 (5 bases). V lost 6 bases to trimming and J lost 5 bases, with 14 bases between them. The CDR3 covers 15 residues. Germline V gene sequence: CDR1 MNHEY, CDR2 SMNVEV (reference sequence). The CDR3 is CASSIRDADNSPLHF. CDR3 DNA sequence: TGTGCCAGCAGCATCCGGGACGCGGATAATTCACCCCTCCACTTT.

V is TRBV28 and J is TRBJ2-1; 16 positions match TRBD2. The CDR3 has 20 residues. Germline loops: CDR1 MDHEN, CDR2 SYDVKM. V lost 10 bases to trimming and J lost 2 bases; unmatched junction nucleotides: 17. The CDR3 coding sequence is TGTGCCACTCCGACCGGGACTAGCGGGAGGGCCTCAGGGGCCTACAATGAGCAGTTCTTC. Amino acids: CATPTGTSGRASGAYNEQFF. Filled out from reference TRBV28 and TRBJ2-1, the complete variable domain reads DVKVTQSSRYLVKRTGEKVFLECVQDMDHENMFWYRQDPGLGLRLIYFSYDVKMKEKGDIPEGYSVSREKKERFSLILESASTNQTSMYLCATPTGTSGRASGAYNEQFFGPGTRLTVL.

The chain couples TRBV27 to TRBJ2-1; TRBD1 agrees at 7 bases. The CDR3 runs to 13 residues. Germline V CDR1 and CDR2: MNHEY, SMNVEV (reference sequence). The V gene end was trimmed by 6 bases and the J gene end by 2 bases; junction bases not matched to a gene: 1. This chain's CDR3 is CASRGGPYNEQFF. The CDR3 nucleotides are TGTGCCAGCAGAGGGGGCCCCTACAATGAGCAGTTCTTC.

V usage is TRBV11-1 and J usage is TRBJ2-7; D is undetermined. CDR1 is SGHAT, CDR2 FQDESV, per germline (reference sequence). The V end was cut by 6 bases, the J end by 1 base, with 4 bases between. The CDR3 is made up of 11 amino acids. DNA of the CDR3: TGTGCCAGCAGGACTTCCTACGAGCAGTACTTC. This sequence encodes CASRTSYEQYF.

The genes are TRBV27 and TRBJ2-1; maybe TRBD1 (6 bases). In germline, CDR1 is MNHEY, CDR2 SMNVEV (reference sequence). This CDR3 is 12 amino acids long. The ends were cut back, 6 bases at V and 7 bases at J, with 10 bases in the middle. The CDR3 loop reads CASREGGNEQFF. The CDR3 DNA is TGTGCCAGCAGGGAAGGGGGAAATGAGCAGTTCTTC.

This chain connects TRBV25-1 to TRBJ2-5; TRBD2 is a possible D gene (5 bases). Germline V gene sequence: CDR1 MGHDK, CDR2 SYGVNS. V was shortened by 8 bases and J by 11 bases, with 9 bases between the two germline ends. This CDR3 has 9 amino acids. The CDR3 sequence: CASLGKQYF. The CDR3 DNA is TGTGCCAGCCTCGGGAAGCAGTACTTC.

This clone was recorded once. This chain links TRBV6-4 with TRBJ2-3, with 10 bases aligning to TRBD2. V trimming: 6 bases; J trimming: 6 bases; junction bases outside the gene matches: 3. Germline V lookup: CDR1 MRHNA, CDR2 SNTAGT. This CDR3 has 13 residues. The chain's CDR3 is CASRKTSGDTQYF. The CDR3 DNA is TGTGCCAGCAGAAAGACTAGCGGGGATACGCAGTATTTT.

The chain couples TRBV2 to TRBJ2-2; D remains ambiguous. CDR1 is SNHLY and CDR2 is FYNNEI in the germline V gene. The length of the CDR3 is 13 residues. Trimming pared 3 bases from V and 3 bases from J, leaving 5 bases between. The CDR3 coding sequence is TGTGCCAGCAGTGATGGGGACACCGGGGAGCTGTTTTTT. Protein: CASSDGDTGELFF. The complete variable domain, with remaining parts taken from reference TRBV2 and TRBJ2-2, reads EPEVTQTPSHQVTQMGQEVILRCVPISNHLYFYWYRQILGQKVEFLVSFYNNEISEKSEIFDDQFSVERPDGSNFTLKIRSTKLEDSAMYFCASSDGDTGELFFGEGSRLTVL.